These T cell receptor beta chains were read from a single sample in a study of T cell changes during pregnancy in multiple sclerosis. Some clones are missing from TCRdb's copy, which holds only in-frame ones; the method was immunoSEQ multiplex PCR. The data hold 89,000 or so clones, with about 90% observed a single time. Specimen: PBMCs, collected in the first trimester of pregnancy. Receptor source: a female donor in good health, serving as a control in a pregnancy study. Some clones in this sample may be carry-over from other donors' samples. The CDR3 runs from the conserved cysteine through the conserved F or W. Each record gives: J gene, V gene, CDR3 protein.

J: TRBJ1-4
V: TRBV5-4
CDR3: CASSLGQGEKLFF

J: TRBJ1-6
V: TRBV27
CDR3: CASTPSTGLVSPLHF

J: TRBJ2-7
V: TRBV5-4
CDR3: CASSLGLAGTLYEQYF

J: TRBJ2-1
V: TRBV4-3
CDR3: CASSLRLAGGNEQFF

J: TRBJ2-7
V: TRBV28
CDR3: CASSFARGSYEQYF

J: TRBJ2-2
V: TRBV15
CDR3: CATSRQSGPRTGELFF

J: TRBJ2-1
V: TRBV7-9
CDR3: CASSSSGLAGGVDEQFF

J: TRBJ2-3
V: TRBV5-1
CDR3: CASSNGGRTDTQYF

J: TRBJ1-1
V: TRBV7-9
CDR3: CASILGGTEAFF

J: TRBJ1-1
V: TRBV23-1
CDR3: CASSPRGITEAFF

J: TRBJ2-7
V: TRBV2
CDR3: CASSEAGTGSSYEQYF

J: TRBJ2-3
V: TRBV5-6
CDR3: CASSLEVAGGWAQYF

J: TRBJ2-7
V: TRBV7-8
CDR3: CASSLRVSSYEQYF

J: TRBJ2-1
V: TRBV27
CDR3: CATPTSGSHEQFF

J: TRBJ1-1
V: TRBV10-3
CDR3: CAISELEGRDTEAFF

J: TRBJ1-1
V: TRBV7-9
CDR3: CASRQTGLSEAFF

J: TRBJ2-1
V: TRBV16
CDR3: CASSQSRSEQFF

J: TRBJ2-7
V: TRBV5-5
CDR3: CASSSEGVEQYF

J: TRBJ2-7
V: TRBV19
CDR3: CASSPGTAYEQYF

J: TRBJ2-3
V: TRBV30
CDR3: CAWSGLAGVIDTQYF

J: TRBJ1-1
V: TRBV5-1
CDR3: CASSLGAGFTEAFF

J: TRBJ2-1
V: TRBV4-2
CDR3: CASSQVTSGGYNEQFF

J: TRBJ2-2
V: TRBV19
CDR3: CASSRGLDSAGELFF

J: TRBJ1-6
V: TRBV5-4
CDR3: CASSLEAGNNSPLHF

J: TRBJ2-1
V: TRBV7-6
CDR3: CASTAGQGGLDNEQFF

J: TRBJ1-4
V: TRBV4-2
CDR3: CASSQVAGDEKLFF

J: TRBJ1-6
V: TRBV28
CDR3: CASSPPQGLGPLHF

J: TRBJ2-7
V: TRBV6-5
CDR3: CASSRDRIVYEQYF

J: TRBJ1-5
V: TRBV27
CDR3: CASKRTGAINQPQHF

J: TRBJ1-6
V: TRBV11-3
CDR3: CASSLLGGTLHF

J: TRBJ2-5
V: TRBV15
CDR3: CATRGSGTSGKGQETQYF

J: TRBJ1-1
V: TRBV7-9
CDR3: CASSLTSGGLNTEAFF

J: TRBJ2-5
V: TRBV29-1
CDR3: CSVETSGRPQETQYF

J: TRBJ1-2
V: TRBV5-4
CDR3: CASSSRGSDGYTF

J: TRBJ2-6
V: TRBV28
CDR3: CAIGTAESGANVLTF